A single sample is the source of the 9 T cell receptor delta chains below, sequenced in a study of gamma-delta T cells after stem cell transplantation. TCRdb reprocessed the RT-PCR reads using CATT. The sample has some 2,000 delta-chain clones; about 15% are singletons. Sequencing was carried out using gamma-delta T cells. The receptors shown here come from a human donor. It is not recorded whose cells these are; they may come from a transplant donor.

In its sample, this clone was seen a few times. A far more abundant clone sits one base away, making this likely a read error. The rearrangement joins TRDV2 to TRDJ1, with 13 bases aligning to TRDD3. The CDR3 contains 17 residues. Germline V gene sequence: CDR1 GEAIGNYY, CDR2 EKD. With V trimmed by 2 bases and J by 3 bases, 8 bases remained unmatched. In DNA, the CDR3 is TGTGCCTGTGACAGCCTACTGGGGGATACGCACGCCGATAAACTCATCTTT. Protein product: CACDSLLGDTHADKLIF.

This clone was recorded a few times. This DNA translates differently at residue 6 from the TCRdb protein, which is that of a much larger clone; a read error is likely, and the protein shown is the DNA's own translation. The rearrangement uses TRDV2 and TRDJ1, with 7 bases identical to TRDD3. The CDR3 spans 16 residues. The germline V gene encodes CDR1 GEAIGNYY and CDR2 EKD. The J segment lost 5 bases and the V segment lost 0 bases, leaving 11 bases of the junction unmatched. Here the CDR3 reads CACDTASSVLGDKLIF. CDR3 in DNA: TGTGCCTGTGACACCGCCTCCTCCGTACTGGGGGATAAACTCATCTTT.

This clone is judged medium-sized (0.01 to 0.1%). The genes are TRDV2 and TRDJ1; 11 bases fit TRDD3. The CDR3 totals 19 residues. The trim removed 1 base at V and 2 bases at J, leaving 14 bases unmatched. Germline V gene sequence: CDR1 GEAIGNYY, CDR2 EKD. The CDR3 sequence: CACDTVGAPGGYKTDKLIF. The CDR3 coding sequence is TGTGCCTGTGACACGGTGGGCGCCCCTGGGGGATACAAGACCGATAAACTCATCTTT.

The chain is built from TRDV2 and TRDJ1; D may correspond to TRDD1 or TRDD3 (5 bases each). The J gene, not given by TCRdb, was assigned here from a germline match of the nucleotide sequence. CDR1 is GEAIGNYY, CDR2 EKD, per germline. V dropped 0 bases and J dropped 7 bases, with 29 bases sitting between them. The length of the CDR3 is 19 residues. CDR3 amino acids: CACDTGNGASRTSGLKLIF. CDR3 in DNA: TGTGCCTGTGACACCGGAAATGGGGCCAGCAGAACCTCGGGACTTAAACTCATCTTT.

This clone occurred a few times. Here the CDR3 DNA reads TGTGCCTGTGACACTCTAACCCACACCGATAAACTCATCTTT. It specifies CACDTLTHTDKLIF. The chain carries TRDV2 and TRDJ1; D gene uncertain. CDR3 length: 14 amino acids. The V gene lost 1 base and the J gene lost 0 bases, with 8 bases spanning the gap. The germline V gene encodes CDR1 GEAIGNYY and CDR2 EKD.

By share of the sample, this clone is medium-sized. The CDR3 DNA reads TGTGCCTGTGACCTTACTGGAAGTTCCTGGGACACCCGACAGATGTTTTTC. Its translation is CACDLTGSSWDTRQMFF. The V call is TRDV2, the J call TRDJ3; TRDD3 is a possible D gene (5 bases). The CDR3 extends over 17 amino acids. The germline CDR1 and CDR2 sequences are GEAIGNYY and EKD. V lost 3 bases and J lost 1, with 12 bases in between.

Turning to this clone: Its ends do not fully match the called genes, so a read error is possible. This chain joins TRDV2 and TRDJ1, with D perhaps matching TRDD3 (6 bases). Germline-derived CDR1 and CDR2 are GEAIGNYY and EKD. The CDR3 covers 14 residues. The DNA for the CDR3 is TGTGCCTGTGACATTTTAGGATACACGGATAAACTCATCTTT. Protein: CACDILGYTDKLIF.

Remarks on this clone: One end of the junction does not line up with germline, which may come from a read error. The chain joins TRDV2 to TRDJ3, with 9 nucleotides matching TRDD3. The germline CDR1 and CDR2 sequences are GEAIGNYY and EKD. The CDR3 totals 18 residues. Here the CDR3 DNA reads TGTGCCTGTGACGTACTGGGGGAGAGCTCCTGGTACACCCGACAGATGTTTTTC. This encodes CACDVLGESSWYTRQMFF.

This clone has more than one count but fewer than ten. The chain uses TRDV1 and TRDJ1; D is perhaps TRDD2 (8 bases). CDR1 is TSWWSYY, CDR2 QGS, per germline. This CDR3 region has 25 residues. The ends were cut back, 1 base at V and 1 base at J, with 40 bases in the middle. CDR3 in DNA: TGTGCTCTTGGGGAACACGGTTGGTCTTCCTACGTTCCTGGGGGGATGCCAGGGGGCACCGATAAACTCATCTTT. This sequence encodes CALGEHGWSSYVPGGMPGGTDKLIF.